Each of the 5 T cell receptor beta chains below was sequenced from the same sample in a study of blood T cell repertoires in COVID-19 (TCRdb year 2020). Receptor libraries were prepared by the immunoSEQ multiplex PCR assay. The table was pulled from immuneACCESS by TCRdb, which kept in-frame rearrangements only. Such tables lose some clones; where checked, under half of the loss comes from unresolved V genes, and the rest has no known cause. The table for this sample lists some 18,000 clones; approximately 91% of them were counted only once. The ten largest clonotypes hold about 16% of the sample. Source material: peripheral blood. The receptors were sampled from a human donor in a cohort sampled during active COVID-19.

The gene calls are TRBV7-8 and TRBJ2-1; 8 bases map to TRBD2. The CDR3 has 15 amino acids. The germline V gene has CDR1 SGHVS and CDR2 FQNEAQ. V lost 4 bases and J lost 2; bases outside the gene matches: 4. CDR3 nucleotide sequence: TGTGCCAGCAGCTCCACTAGCGGAACCTACAATGAGCAGTTCTTC. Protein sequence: CASSSTSGTYNEQFF.

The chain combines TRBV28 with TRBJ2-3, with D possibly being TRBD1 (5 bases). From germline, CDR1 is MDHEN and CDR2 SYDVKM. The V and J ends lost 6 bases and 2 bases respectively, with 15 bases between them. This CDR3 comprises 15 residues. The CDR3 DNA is TGTGCCAGCAGGTCTCACAGGAAGACCACAGATACGCAGTATTTT. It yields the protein CASRSHRKTTDTQYF.

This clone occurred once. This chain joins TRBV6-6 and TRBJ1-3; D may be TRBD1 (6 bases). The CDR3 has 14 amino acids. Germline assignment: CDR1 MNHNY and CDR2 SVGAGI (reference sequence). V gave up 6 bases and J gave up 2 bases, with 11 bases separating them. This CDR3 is CASSRTEAGNTIYF. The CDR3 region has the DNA TGTGCCAGCAGCCGGACAGAGGCTGGAAACACCATATATTTT.

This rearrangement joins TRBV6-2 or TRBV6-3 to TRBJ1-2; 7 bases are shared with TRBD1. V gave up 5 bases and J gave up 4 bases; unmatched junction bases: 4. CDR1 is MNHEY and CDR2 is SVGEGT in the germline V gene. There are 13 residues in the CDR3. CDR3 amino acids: CASSDREFYGYTF. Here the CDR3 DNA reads TGTGCCAGCAGTGACAGGGAGTTCTATGGCTACACCTTC.

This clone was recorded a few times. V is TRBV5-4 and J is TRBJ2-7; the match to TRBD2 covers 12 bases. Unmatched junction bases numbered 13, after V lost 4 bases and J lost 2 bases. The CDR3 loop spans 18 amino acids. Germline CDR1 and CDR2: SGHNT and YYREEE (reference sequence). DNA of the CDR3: TGTGCCAGCAGCCCGACGGGGTCAGGGACTAGCGGGCCCTACGAGCAGTACTTC. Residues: CASSPTGSGTSGPYEQYF.